A selection of T cell receptor beta chains follows, all from one sample in a study of cytomegalovirus exposure and HLA in healthy donors. Assay: immunoSEQ multiplex PCR; the TCRdb copy retains only in-frame clones and omits some. The profile shows under 200,000 clones, approximately 65% of them singletons. Sequences were obtained from PBMCs. These receptors were taken from a man in his forties in good health and CMV-seronegative. The conserved cysteine and the conserved F or W are not part of the CDR3 here. Each record gives: clone size, J gene, V gene, CDR3 protein. Clone sizes are given selectively: once, few, many, or a class where the clone is expanded.

. TRBJ2-7 TRBV5-1 ASSPGLVSYEQY
few TRBJ1-1 TRBV13 ASSPRVGTEAF
. TRBJ1-6 TRBV30 AWSVPSDYSPLH
. TRBJ2-7 TRBV30 AYLKGGAGRY
. TRBJ1-4 TRBV12-5 ASVRSGVPNEKLF
. TRBJ2-3 TRBV5-1 ASSPSGAPDTQY
. TRBJ2-2 TRBV5-1 ASSLEGMGTSGANTGELF
few TRBJ1-1 TRBV27 ASSPGMDSILVAF
. TRBJ1-1 TRBV5-5 ASSTQGLNTEAF
. TRBJ2-1 TRBV4-1 ASSQHHWTSEDNEQF
few TRBJ2-7 TRBV7-8 ASSTWDRPGLAGAYEQY
few TRBJ2-5 TRBV28 ASSARLAWWGAQY
. TRBJ1-5 TRBV6-5 ASSIDSLSNQPQH
. TRBJ1-5 TRBV21-1 ASSKAGRGCNQPQH
. TRBJ1-2 TRBV7-9 ASSPPLQRGPYGYT
. TRBJ2-7 TRBV28 ASSSGQGKYEQY
few TRBJ2-3 TRBV7-7 ASSTSGRDTQY
few TRBJ1-3 TRBV30 AWARDTFSGNTIY
. TRBJ2-3 TRBV4-3 ASSQDLVQGREGPGLDTQY
many TRBJ1-1 TRBV6-6 ASLWGQEAF
. TRBJ2-5 TRBV5-1 ASSKTGLEGETQY
. TRBJ2-5 TRBV4-1 ASSPGLAGGGGETQY
few TRBJ2-5 TRBV11-2 ASSIGQHKKETQY
. TRBJ1-2 TRBV30 AWSVLGGKGGYT
. TRBJ2-5 TRBV2 ASSGTPETQY
. TRBJ1-3 TRBV28 ASSLGGEVSGNTIY